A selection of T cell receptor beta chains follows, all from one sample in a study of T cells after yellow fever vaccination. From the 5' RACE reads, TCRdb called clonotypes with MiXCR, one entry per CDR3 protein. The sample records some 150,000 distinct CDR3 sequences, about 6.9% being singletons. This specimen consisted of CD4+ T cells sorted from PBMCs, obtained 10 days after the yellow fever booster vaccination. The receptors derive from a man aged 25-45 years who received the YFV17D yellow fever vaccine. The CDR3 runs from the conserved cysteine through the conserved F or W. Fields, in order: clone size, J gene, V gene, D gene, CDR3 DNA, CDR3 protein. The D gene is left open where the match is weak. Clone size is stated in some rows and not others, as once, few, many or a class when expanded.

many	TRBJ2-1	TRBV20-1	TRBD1	TGCAGTGCTCTACGGGACAGGGAAACTCATCGCTCCTACAATGAGCAGTTCTTC	CSALRDRETHRSYNEQFF
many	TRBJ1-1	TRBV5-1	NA	TGCGCCAGCAGCTTGGGTACGGAGATCGAAGCTTTCTTT	CASSLGTEIEAFF
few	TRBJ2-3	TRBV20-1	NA	TGCAGTGCTAGAAGAAGTGGGACTAGCACAGATACGCAGTATTTT	CSARRSGTSTDTQYF
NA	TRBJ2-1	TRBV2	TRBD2	TGTGCCTGCAGGCCCATCGGTACGACTAGCGGGAAGAATGAGCAGTTCTTC	CACRPIGTTSGKNEQFF
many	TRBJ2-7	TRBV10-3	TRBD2	TGTGCCACCGGGGAGGGCCCCTACGAGCAGTACTTC	CATGEGPYEQYF
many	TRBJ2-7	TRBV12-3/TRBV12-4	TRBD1	TGTGCCAGCAGTTCCGGGACAGGGAGCAACGAGCAGTACTTC	CASSSGTGSNEQYF
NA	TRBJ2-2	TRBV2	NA	TGTGCCAGCAGTGAACCCAGGGGGGACACCGGGGAGCTGTTTTTT	CASSEPRGDTGELFF
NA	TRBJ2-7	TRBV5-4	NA	TGTGCCAGCAGCTCCCCGGGGAAAAGGGCGGAGGAGCAGTACTTC	CASSSPGKRAEEQYF
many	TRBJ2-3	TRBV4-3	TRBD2	TGCGCCAGCAGCCAAGATTACCCTAGCGGGAGGGCGGATACGCAGTATTTT	CASSQDYPSGRADTQYF
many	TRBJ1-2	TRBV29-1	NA	TGCAGCGTTGCACCTCCGGGCGACTACACCTTC	CSVAPPGDYTF
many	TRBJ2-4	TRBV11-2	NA	TGTGCCAGCAGCTTAAATATCGGAGCGACCTTAGCCAAAAACATTCAGTACTTC	CASSLNIGATLAKNIQYF
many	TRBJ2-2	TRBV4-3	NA	TGCGCCAGCAGCCAAGCCACAGAAATCGGGGAGCTGTTTTTT	CASSQATEIGELFF
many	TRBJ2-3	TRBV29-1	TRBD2	TGCAGCGTTGAAGTCGGGAGGCTAGATACGCAGTATTTT	CSVEVGRLDTQYF
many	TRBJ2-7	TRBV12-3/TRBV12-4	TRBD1	TGTGCCAGCAGTCCCATGGGACAGAACTACGAGCAGTACTTC	CASSPMGQNYEQYF
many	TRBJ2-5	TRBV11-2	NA	TGTGCCAGCAGCCCCGGACGCGGGACGGCTCAAGAGACCCAGTACTTC	CASSPGRGTAQETQYF
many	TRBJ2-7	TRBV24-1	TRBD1	TGTGCCACCAGTACCCAGGGCTCTCGGACAGGGAAGTTCCACGAGCAGTACTTC	CATSTQGSRTGKFHEQYF
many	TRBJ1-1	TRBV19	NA	TGTGCCAGTAGTAGCTCTGGTCGGACTGAAGCTTTCTTT	CASSSSGRTEAFF
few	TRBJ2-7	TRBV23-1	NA	TGCGCCAGCAGTCAGGGGTCAGCTAAGATACTCTACGAGCAGTACTTC	CASSQGSAKILYEQYF
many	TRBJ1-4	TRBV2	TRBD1	TGTGCCAGCGTGGGACAGGGTGCAACTAATGAAAAACTGTTTTTT	CASVGQGATNEKLFF
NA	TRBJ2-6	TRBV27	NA	TGTGCCAGCAGAATAAGCGGGCCCTTAATCTCTGGGGCCAACGTCCTGACTTTC	CASRISGPLISGANVLTF
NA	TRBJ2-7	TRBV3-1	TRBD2	TGTGCCTGCTCCCCGCGGGTCAATCTAGCGGCTGGGGTGAACGAGCAGTACTTC	CACSPRVNLAAGVNEQYF
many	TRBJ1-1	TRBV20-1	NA	TGCAGTGCTAGTTCAATGCCCGACTCTGAAGCTTTCTTT	CSASSMPDSEAFF
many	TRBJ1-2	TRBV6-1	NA	TGTGCCAGCAGCCAAAACAGGATAGCCTATGGCTACACCTTC	CASSQNRIAYGYTF
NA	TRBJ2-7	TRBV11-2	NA	TGTGCCAGCAGCCCAGGATGGGCAGGCAAATCGGGGTCCTACGAGCAGTACTTC	CASSPGWAGKSGSYEQYF
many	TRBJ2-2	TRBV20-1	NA	TGCAGTGCGGGTTATCGGAACACCGGGGAGCTGTTTTTT	CSAGYRNTGELFF
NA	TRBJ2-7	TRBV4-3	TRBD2	TGCGCCAGCAGCCGAGGGACTAGCGGGACCATCTACGAGCAGTACTTC	CASSRGTSGTIYEQYF
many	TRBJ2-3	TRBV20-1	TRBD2	TGCAGCGCCCCTAGCGGGAGTCGAGGCACAGATACGCAGTATTTT	CSAPSGSRGTDTQYF
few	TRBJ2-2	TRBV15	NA	TGTGCCACCAGCAGAGATGCTAGCGTCACCGGGGAGCTGTTTTTT	CATSRDASVTGELFF
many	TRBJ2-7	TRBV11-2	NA	TGTGCCAGCATCCGTCGGGCGGGAAGCTCCTACGAGCAGTACTTC	CASIRRAGSSYEQYF
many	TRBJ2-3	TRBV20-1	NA	TGCAGTGCTAGAGTCCCACAGAACACAGATACGCAGTATTTT	CSARVPQNTDTQYF
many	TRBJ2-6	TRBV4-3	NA	TGCGCCAGCAGCCAAGTACACTGGAGCTCTGGGGCCAACGTCCTGACTTTC	CASSQVHWSSGANVLTF
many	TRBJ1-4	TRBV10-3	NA	TGTGCCATCGCCGGGTCCTACAATGAAAAACTGTTTTTT	CAIAGSYNEKLFF
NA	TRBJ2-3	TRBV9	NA	TGTGCCAGCAGCGTACTTAGCGCATCTAGCACAGATACGCAGTATTTT	CASSVLSASSTDTQYF
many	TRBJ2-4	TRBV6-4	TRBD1	TGTGCCAGCTCCGGGACAGTAGCCAAAAACATTCAGTACTTC	CASSGTVAKNIQYF
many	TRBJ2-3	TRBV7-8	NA	TGTGCCAGTAGAAGGACACCAAGCACAGATACGCAGTATTTT	CASRRTPSTDTQYF
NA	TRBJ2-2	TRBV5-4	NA	TGTGCCAGCAGCCCCCTGCCTAGAGCGAACACCGGGGAGCTGTTTTTT	CASSPLPRANTGELFF
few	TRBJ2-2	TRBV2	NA	TGTGCCAGCAGGCCGGGCCCACGGACGGGGGAGCTGTTTTTT	CASRPGPRTGELFF
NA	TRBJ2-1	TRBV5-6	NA	TGTGCCAGCAGCCCCGGGCCGGTGTGCAATGAGCAGTTCTTC	CASSPGPVCNEQFF
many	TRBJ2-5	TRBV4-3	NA	TGCGCCAGCAGCCAAGCGATGACGGAGACCCAGTACTTC	CASSQAMTETQYF
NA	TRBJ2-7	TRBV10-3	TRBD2	TGTGCCATCAGTGACGCTCTAGCGGGAGTCTACGAGCAGTACTTC	CAISDALAGVYEQYF
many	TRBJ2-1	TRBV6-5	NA	TGTGCCAGCAGTTACGGTCTATTAGGGAATGAGCAGTTCTTC	CASSYGLLGNEQFF
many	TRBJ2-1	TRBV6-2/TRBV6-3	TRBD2	TGTGCCAGCAGGCGCATGACTAGCGGAACCTACAATGAGCAGTTCTTC	CASRRMTSGTYNEQFF
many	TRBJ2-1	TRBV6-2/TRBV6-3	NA	TGTGCCAGCTTCCCAAGGGCCTCACGACACAATGAGCAGTTCTTC	CASFPRASRHNEQFF
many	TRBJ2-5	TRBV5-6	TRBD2	TGTGCCAGCAGCGGGACTAGTAAAGAGACCCAGTACTTC	CASSGTSKETQYF
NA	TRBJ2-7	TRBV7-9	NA	TGTGCCAGCAGCTCGACAAGTGGGGTGGAAGAGCAGTACTTC	CASSSTSGVEEQYF
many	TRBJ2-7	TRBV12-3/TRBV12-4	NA	TGTGCCAGCAGTTTGCCCCCCCGCTACGAGCAGTACTTC	CASSLPPRYEQYF